These T cell receptor beta chains were read from a single sample in a study of blood T cell repertoires in COVID-19. Sequencing used immunoSEQ multiplex PCR; TCRdb keeps in-frame clones, though not all of them. The sample lists over 200,000 clones, more than 70% seen once, with around 8.9% in the top ten. Sequenced input: peripheral blood. The source of these receptors is a man aged 35 to 55 with active or convalescent COVID-19. Each CDR3 is given without its conserved first and last residue.

V gene	J gene	CDR3 protein
TRBV6-5	TRBJ2-2	ASSRQVHTGELF
TRBV12-5	TRBJ1-4	ASGLVERGTALTTNEKLF
TRBV15	TRBJ2-7	ATSKDRTYEQY
TRBV3-1/TRBV3-2	TRBJ2-7	ASSQSGQGFYEQY
TRBV4-3	TRBJ2-5	ASSQGGRSTGETQY
TRBV5-1	TRBJ2-1	ASSLAGLAGDNEQF
TRBV5-1	TRBJ1-6	ASRHDGGADSPLH
TRBV2	TRBJ1-4	ASSEGQGAIEKLF
TRBV19	TRBJ2-3	ASSIVGGLVGTDTQY
TRBV7-9	TRBJ1-2	ASSSNRDYGYT
TRBV10-3	TRBJ1-2	AIGTSTGDTYGYT
TRBV5-1	TRBJ1-1	ASSLRGNTEAF
TRBV24-1	TRBJ2-6	ATMRSSGANVLT
TRBV7-2	TRBJ1-4	ASSAQGATNEKLF
TRBV7-3	TRBJ1-2	ASSPTGPAAGGYT
TRBV11-2	TRBJ2-7	ASSLDRVEQY
TRBV6-5	TRBJ2-3	ASSPSGGATDTQY
TRBV5-1	TRBJ1-1	ASSLETDFMNTEAF
TRBV21-1	TRBJ1-2	ASSKGRQEIYGYT
TRBV19	TRBJ2-1	ASSLTGTSDSYNEQF
TRBV7-3	TRBJ2-7	ASSLEDSRDHYEQY
TRBV9	TRBJ2-7	ASSVEITDRQVYEQY
TRBV6-6	TRBJ1-1	ASSWAPTGAF
TRBV4-1	TRBJ2-7	ASSQVNRDSYEQY
TRBV5-8	TRBJ2-3	ASSLGDWQYTDTQY
TRBV6-6	TRBJ2-7	ASSRDRNSYEQY
TRBV30	TRBJ2-1	AWREVTTNNEQF
TRBV6-2/TRBV6-3	TRBJ1-6	ASSYDRGGSPLH
TRBV6-5	TRBJ1-3	ASSYRSPGNTIY
TRBV19	TRBJ2-2	ASKGLAGVTGPGELF
TRBV27	TRBJ2-3	ASSLNTGGARRDTQY
TRBV5-4	TRBJ2-1	TSSLQGAQDEQF
TRBV12-3/TRBV12-4	TRBJ2-7	ASSPPGSYEQY
TRBV7-6	TRBJ1-6	ASSLPGNSPLH
TRBV24-1	TRBJ1-1	ATKGQGENTEAF
TRBV9	TRBJ1-1	ASSFSLNTEAF
TRBV9	TRBJ2-1	ASSVERAGVLNEQF